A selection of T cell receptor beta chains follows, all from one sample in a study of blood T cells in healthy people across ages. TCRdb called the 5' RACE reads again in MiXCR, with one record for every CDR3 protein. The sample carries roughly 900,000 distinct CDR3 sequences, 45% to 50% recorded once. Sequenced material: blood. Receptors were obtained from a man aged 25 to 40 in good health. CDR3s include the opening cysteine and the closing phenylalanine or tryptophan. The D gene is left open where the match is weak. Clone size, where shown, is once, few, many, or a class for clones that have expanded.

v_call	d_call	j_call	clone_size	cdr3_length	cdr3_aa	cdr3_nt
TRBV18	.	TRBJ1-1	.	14	CASSPSDRPLEAFF	TGTGCCAGCTCACCAAGCGACAGGCCCTTAGAAGCTTTCTTT
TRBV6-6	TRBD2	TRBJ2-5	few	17	CASSLFSGGSPQETQYF	TGTGCCAGCAGTTTATTTAGCGGGGGGTCACCCCAAGAGACCCAGTACTTC
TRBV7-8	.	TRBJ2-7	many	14	CASSAKETSYEQYF	TGTGCCAGCAGCGCGAAGGAGACTTCCTACGAGCAGTACTTC
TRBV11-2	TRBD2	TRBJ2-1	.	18	CASSLGLAGGRVENEQFF	TGTGCCAGCAGCTTAGGACTAGCGGGGGGGCGCGTCGAGAATGAGCAGTTCTTC
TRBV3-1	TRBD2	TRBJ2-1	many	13	CASSLTSGNEQFF	TGTGCCAGCAGCCTGACTAGCGGCAATGAGCAGTTCTTC
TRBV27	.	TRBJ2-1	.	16	CASSLPSDSSYNEQFF	TGTGCCAGCAGCTTACCGTCCGACAGCTCCTACAATGAGCAGTTCTTC
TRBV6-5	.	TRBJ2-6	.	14	CASTSAVGANVLTF	TGTGCCAGCACTTCGGCGGTTGGGGCCAACGTCCTGACTTTC
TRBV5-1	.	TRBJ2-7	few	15	CASSLGVGTSYEQYF	TGCGCCAGCAGCTTGGGGGTTGGGACGAGCTACGAGCAGTACTTC
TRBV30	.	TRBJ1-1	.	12	CAEGVGNTEAFF	TGTGCCGAGGGGGTGGGGAACACTGAAGCTTTCTTT
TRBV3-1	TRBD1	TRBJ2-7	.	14	CASSPGTGYDEQYF	TGTGCCAGCAGCCCCGGGACAGGGTACGACGAGCAGTACTTC
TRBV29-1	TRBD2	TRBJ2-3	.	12	CSYRTSADTQYF	TGCAGCTACAGGACTAGCGCTGATACGCAGTATTTT
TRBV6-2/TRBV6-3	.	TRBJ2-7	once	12	CASSYVYYEQYF	TGTGCCAGCAGTTATGTGTACTACGAGCAGTACTTC
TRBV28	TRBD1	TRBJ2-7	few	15	CASSTGTVSMGEQYF	TGTGCCAGCAGTACTGGGACAGTCTCTATGGGGGAGCAGTACTTC
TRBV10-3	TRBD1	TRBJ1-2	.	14	CAISEGTGMSGYTF	TGTGCCATCAGTGAGGGGACAGGGATGAGTGGCTACACCTTC
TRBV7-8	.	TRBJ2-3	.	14	CASSLVEGRDTQYF	TGTGCCAGCAGCTTAGTGGAGGGGCGAGATACGCAGTATTTT
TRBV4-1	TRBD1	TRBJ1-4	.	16	CASSSGQGTVNEKLFF	TGCGCCAGCAGCTCGGGACAGGGAACGGTGAATGAAAAACTGTTTTTT
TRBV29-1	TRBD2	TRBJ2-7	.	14	CSVGTLGTTYEQYF	TGCAGCGTTGGCACGTTGGGGACTACCTACGAGCAGTACTTC
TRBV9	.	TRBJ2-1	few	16	CASSVVAGGAYNEQFF	TGTGCCAGCAGCGTAGTCGCAGGGGGGGCCTACAATGAGCAGTTCTTC
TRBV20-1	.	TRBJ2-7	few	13	CSERVSSSYEQYF	TGCAGTGAAAGGGTCAGCAGCTCCTACGAGCAGTACTTC
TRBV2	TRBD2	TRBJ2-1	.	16	CASRHRLAGGDNEQFF	TGTGCCAGCAGGCACAGACTAGCGGGGGGAGACAATGAGCAGTTCTTC
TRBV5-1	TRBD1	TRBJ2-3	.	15	CASSATGIDTDTQYF	TGCGCCAGCAGCGCGACAGGGATTGACACAGATACGCAGTATTTT
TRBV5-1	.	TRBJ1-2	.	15	CASSLEADLNYGYTF	TGCGCCAGCAGCTTGGAGGCGGATCTTAACTATGGCTACACCTTC
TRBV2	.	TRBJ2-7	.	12	CASRPGRSEQYF	TGTGCCAGCAGGCCTGGAAGGAGCGAGCAGTACTTC
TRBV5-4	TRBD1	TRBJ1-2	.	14	CASSMGQGDYGYTF	TGTGCCAGCAGCATGGGACAGGGAGACTATGGCTACACCTTC
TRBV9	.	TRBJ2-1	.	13	CASSVGLDNEQFF	TGTGCCAGCAGCGTTGGACTTGACAATGAGCAGTTCTTC
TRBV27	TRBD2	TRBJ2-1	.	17	CASIKRGGLAGVNEQFF	TGTGCCAGCATCAAAAGGGGGGGACTAGCGGGGGTCAATGAGCAGTTCTTC
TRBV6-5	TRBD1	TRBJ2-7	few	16	CASSYPMDRVTYEQYF	TGTGCCAGCAGTTATCCTATGGACAGGGTGACTTACGAGCAGTACTTC
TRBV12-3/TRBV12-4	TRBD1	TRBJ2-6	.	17	CASRNRGYNSGANVLTF	TGTGCCAGCAGAAACAGGGGCTACAACTCTGGGGCCAACGTCCTGACTTTC
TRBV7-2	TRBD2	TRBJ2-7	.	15	CASSLYGGGSYEQYF	TGTGCCAGCAGCTTGTACGGCGGGGGCTCCTACGAGCAGTACTTC
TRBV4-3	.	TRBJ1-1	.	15	CASSQDWELDTEAFF	TGCGCCAGCAGCCAAGATTGGGAGTTGGACACTGAAGCTTTCTTT
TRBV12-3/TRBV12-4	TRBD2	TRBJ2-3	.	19	CASSSTLAGGRWNADTQYF	TGTGCCAGCAGTTCGACACTAGCGGGGGGGCGATGGAACGCAGATACGCAGTATTTT
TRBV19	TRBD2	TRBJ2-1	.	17	CASSPISGGSSYNEQFF	TGTGCCAGTAGTCCCATTAGCGGGGGGAGCTCCTACAATGAGCAGTTCTTC
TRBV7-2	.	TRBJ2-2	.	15	CASSSQGSNTGELFF	TGTGCCAGCAGCTCACAGGGCTCGAACACCGGGGAGCTGTTTTTT
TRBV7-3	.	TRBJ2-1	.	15	CASSLAGSYYSEQFF	TGTGCCAGCAGCTTAGCGGGGAGCTATTACAGTGAGCAGTTCTTC
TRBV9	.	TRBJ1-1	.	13	CASSAGILTEAFF	TGTGCCAGCAGCGCGGGCATCCTCACTGAAGCTTTCTTT
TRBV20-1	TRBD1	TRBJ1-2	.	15	CSARSTRTGNYGYTF	TGCAGTGCTAGATCTACAAGGACAGGGAACTATGGCTACACCTTC
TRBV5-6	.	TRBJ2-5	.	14	CASSPQNSYNEQYF	TGTGCCAGCAGCCCGCAAAACAGCTACAATGAGCAGTACTTC
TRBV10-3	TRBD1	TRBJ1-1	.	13	CAIRRDSLYEAFF	TGTGCCATCAGGAGGGACAGCTTATATGAAGCTTTCTTT
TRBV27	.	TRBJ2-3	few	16	CASSFDWGFDTDTQYF	TGTGCCAGCAGTTTCGATTGGGGATTTGACACAGATACGCAGTATTTT
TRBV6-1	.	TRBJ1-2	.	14	CASTLGRASYGYTF	TGTGCCAGCACCCTAGGACGGGCGTCCTATGGCTACACCTTC
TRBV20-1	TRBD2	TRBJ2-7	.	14	CSAERDGSSYEQYF	TGCAGTGCTGAGCGGGACGGATCTTCCTACGAGCAGTACTTC
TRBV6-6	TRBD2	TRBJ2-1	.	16	CASSYAETSGGGEQFF	TGTGCCAGCAGTTACGCGGAGACTAGCGGGGGGGGTGAGCAGTTCTTC
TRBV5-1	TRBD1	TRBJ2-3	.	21	CASRPQAPGTGRVLVTDTQYF	TGCGCCAGCCGTCCTCAGGCACCAGGGACAGGGCGGGTTTTGGTCACAGATACGCAGTATTTT
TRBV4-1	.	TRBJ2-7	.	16	CASSQDRFGVSYEQYF	TGCGCCAGCAGCCAAGATCGATTTGGGGTGTCCTACGAGCAGTACTTC
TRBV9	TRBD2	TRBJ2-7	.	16	CASSVAPSGGYNEQYF	TGTGCCAGCAGCGTAGCCCCTAGCGGGGGGTACAATGAGCAGTACTTC
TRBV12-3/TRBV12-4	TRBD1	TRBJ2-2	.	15	CASSPRRGRSGELFF	TGTGCCAGCAGCCCCCGAAGGGGGCGGTCCGGGGAGCTGTTTTTT
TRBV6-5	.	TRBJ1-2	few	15	CASAIGGPANYGYTF	TGTGCCAGCGCGATCGGGGGTCCAGCTAACTATGGCTACACCTTC
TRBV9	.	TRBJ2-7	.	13	CASSPQGANEQYF	TGTGCCAGCAGCCCCCAGGGTGCCAATGAGCAGTACTTC
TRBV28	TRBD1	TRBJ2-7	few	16	CASSFIWGTGDYEQYF	TGTGCCAGCAGTTTTATCTGGGGGACAGGGGACTACGAGCAGTACTTC
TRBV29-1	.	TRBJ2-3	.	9	CSVAPYWYF	TGCAGCGTTGCCCCCTACTGGTATTTT
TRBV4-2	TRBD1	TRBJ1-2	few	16	CASSQRDRDRYYGYTF	TGTGCCAGCAGCCAAAGGGACAGGGATCGATACTATGGCTACACCTTC
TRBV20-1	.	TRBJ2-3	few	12	CSARAGWDTQYF	TGCAGTGCTAGAGCCGGTTGGGATACGCAGTATTTT
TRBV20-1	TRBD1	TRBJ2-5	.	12	CSATTGQETQYF	TGCAGTGCTACGACAGGGCAAGAGACCCAGTACTTC
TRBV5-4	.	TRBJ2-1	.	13	CASSSGLPNEQFF	TGTGCCAGCAGTTCGGGACTCCCCAATGAGCAGTTCTTC
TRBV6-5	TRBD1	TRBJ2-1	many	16	CASSSRTGGSYNEQFF	TGTGCCAGCAGTTCTCGTACAGGGGGCTCCTACAATGAGCAGTTCTTC
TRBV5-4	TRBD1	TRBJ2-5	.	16	CASSRWTGGARETQYF	TGTGCCAGCAGCCGCTGGACAGGAGGAGCCAGAGAGACCCAGTACTTC
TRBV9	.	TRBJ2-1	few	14	CASSVFEAYNEQFF	TGTGCCAGCAGCGTATTCGAGGCCTACAATGAGCAGTTCTTC